This TCR beta chain was captured in a study of blood T cell repertoires in COVID-19. About the research overall: Acute-phase and convalescent COVID-19 samples originated in the United States, Italy and Spain.

The study recruited people aged about 18 to 89 years across under 25 US areas. Participants were placed into cohorts based on the clinical history they reported. This CDR3 contains 12 residues. Trimming cost V 5 bases and J 4 bases, with 8 bases left between them. Profiling relied on immunoSEQ multiplex PCR, and the TCRdb table lists in-frame clones only, not all of them. Here the sample spans about 300,000 clones, approximately 86% being singletons. Material for sequencing was PBMCs or T cells enriched from blood (not recorded which). This chain joins TRBV12-3 or TRBV12-4 and TRBJ1-2; D possibly corresponds to TRBD1 (6 bases). The receptor comes from a woman under 30 who had recovered from COVID-19. The CDR3 reads CASSQGFYGYTF. In DNA, the CDR3 is TGTGCCAGCAGTCAGGGGTTCTATGGCTACACCTTC.